The rows below give T cell receptor beta chains drawn from one sample of a study of blood T cell repertoires in COVID-19. Generated by immunoSEQ multiplex PCR, the TCRdb table keeps only in-frame clones and is missing some. The table shows tens of thousands of clones, with 82% occurring only once. The sequencing input was peripheral blood. The receptors were gathered from a man aged 45-60 years with active or convalescent COVID-19. CDR3s include the opening cysteine and the closing phenylalanine or tryptophan. A D gene is named only where the DNA matches it firmly. Some rows mark clone size as missing; the rest say once, few, many or name a class of expanded clone.

d_call j_call clone_size v_call cdr3_aa cdr3_nt
TRBD1 TRBJ1-4 . TRBV5-8 CASSAGQGFGNEKLFF TGTGCCAGCAGCGCGGGACAGGGATTTGGTAATGAAAAACTGTTTTTT
. TRBJ2-7 . TRBV27 CASSFWGRTYEQYF TGTGCCAGCAGTTTCTGGGGGCGGACCTACGAGCAGTACTTC
. TRBJ1-3 . TRBV7-8 CASSLVSSGNTIYF TGTGCCAGCAGCTTAGTCAGCTCTGGAAACACCATATATTTT
. TRBJ1-2 . TRBV11-2 CASSPQLTGTTNYGYTF TGTGCCAGCAGCCCTCAATTGACAGGCACCACTAACTATGGCTACACCTTC
. TRBJ2-3 . TRBV6-5 CASKSGTQFDTQYF TGTGCCAGCAAATCCGGGACTCAATTCGATACGCAGTATTTT
TRBD1 TRBJ1-5 . TRBV19 CASSITGANQPQHF TGTGCCAGTAGTATAACAGGGGCCAATCAGCCCCAGCATTTT
. TRBJ1-6 . TRBV28 CASSGTGNSPLHF TGTGCCAGCAGTGGCACAGGAAATTCACCCCTCCACTTT
. TRBJ1-5 . TRBV6-1 CASSEAVDRNQPQHF TGTGCCAGCAGTGAAGCGGTAGACAGGAATCAGCCCCAGCATTTT
. TRBJ2-2 . TRBV7-2 CASSLQQITGELFF TGTGCCAGCAGCTTACAACAAATCACCGGGGAGCTGTTTTTT
. TRBJ1-1 . TRBV18 CASSPPSQTEAFF TGTGCCAGCTCACCACCGTCACAGACTGAAGCTTTCTTT
. TRBJ2-5 once TRBV7-7 CASSFQGAQETQYF TGTGCCAGCAGCTTCCAAGGGGCCCAAGAGACCCAGTACTTC
. TRBJ1-1 . TRBV6-6 CASSYGPGDTEAFF TGTGCCAGCAGTTATGGACCAGGGGACACTGAAGCTTTCTTT
. TRBJ1-2 . TRBV30 CAWLTRGVNYGYTF TGTGCCTGGCTCACTCGGGGTGTTAACTATGGCTACACCTTC
TRBD1 TRBJ2-1 . TRBV19 CASSINRGQVYNEQFF TGTGCCAGTAGTATCAACAGGGGGCAAGTCTACAATGAGCAGTTCTTC
TRBD1 TRBJ2-3 once TRBV18 CASSPPSGTGKDTQYF TGTGCCAGCTCACCACCTTCGGGGACAGGGAAGGATACGCAGTATTTT
. TRBJ2-2 . TRBV14 CATRRGTANTGELFF TGTGCCACCCGACGGGGGACGGCGAACACCGGGGAGCTGTTTTTT
TRBD1 TRBJ1-2 . TRBV5-4 CASSRLDREYGYTF TGTGCCAGCAGCCGCCTTGACAGGGAATATGGCTACACCTTC
. TRBJ2-3 . TRBV7-2 CASSLRRGSDTQYF TGTGCCAGCAGCTTAAGGCGGGGTTCAGATACGCAGTATTTT
. TRBJ2-7 . TRBV29-1 CSVDGGRGVYEQYF TGCAGCGTTGACGGTGGCAGGGGGGTATACGAGCAGTACTTC
. TRBJ2-1 few TRBV5-4 CASSLTHGNEQFF TGTGCCAGCAGCTTGACGCACGGGAATGAGCAGTTCTTC
TRBD1 TRBJ2-1 . TRBV6-5 CASSLSGQSYNEQFF TGTGCCAGCAGCCTCTCGGGACAGTCCTACAATGAGCAGTTCTTC
TRBD2 TRBJ2-4 . TRBV6-2/TRBV6-3 CASSYSMASGGEVDKNIQYF TGTGCCAGCAGTTACTCGATGGCTAGCGGGGGGGAGGTGGACAAAAACATTCAGTACTTC
TRBD1 TRBJ1-1 . TRBV3-1/TRBV3-2 CASSNTGGTEAFF TGTGCCAGCAGCAATACAGGGGGCACTGAAGCTTTCTTT
TRBD2 TRBJ2-3 . TRBV19 CASSPTSGGLTDTQYF TGTGCCAGTAGTCCGACTAGCGGGGGTCTCACAGATACGCAGTATTTT
. TRBJ2-1 once TRBV14 CASSPRVSQSNEQFF TGTGCCAGCAGCCCCAGGGTTTCCCAGTCCAATGAGCAGTTCTTC
TRBD2 TRBJ2-5 . TRBV7-9 CASSVGTSGGETQYF TGTGCCAGCAGCGTCGGGACTAGCGGGGGTGAGACCCAGTACTTC
. TRBJ1-1 few TRBV7-9 CASRFSDTEAFF TGTGCCAGCAGGTTCTCAGACACTGAAGCTTTCTTT
TRBD2 TRBJ2-5 . TRBV5-4 CASSLGTSGVGETQYF TGTGCCAGCAGCTTGGGGACTAGCGGGGTTGGAGAGACCCAGTACTTC
. TRBJ2-2 few TRBV19 CASSATPGGPGELFF TGTGCCAGTAGCGCCACACCGGGCGGGCCCGGGGAGCTGTTTTTT
TRBD2 TRBJ2-3 . TRBV11-2 CASSLALAGNTDTQYF TGTGCCAGCAGCTTAGCGCTAGCGGGAAACACAGATACGCAGTATTTT
. TRBJ2-5 few TRBV5-1 CASRRDSNQETQYF TGCGCCAGCAGGCGGGACAGCAATCAAGAGACCCAGTACTTC
. TRBJ2-5 once TRBV6-5 CASSRTVLPQATQYF TGTGCCAGCAGCCGGACTGTACTACCTCAAGCGACCCAGTACTTC
. TRBJ2-2 once TRBV10-3 CAIRVGGYTGELFF TGTGCCATCCGCGTGGGGGGTTACACCGGGGAGCTGTTTTTT